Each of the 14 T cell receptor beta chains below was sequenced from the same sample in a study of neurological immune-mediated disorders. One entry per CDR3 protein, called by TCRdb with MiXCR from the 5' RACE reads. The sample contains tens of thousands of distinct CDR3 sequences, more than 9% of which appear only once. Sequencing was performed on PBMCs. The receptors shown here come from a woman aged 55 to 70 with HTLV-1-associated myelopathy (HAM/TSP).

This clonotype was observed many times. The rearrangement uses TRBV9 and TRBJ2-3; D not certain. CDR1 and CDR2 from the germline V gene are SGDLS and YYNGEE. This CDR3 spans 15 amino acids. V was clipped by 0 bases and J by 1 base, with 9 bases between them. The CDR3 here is CASSVGDSGTDTQYF. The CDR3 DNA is TGTGCCAGCAGCGTAGGCGACTCCGGCACAGATACGCAGTATTTT.

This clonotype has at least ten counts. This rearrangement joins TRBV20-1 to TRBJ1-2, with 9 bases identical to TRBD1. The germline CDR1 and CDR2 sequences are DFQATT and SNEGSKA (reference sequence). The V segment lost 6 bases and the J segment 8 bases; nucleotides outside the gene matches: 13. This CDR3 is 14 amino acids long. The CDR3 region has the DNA TGCAGTGCCGGCTCCGGACAGGGGTTTGACGGCTACACCTTC. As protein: CSAGSGQGFDGYTF.

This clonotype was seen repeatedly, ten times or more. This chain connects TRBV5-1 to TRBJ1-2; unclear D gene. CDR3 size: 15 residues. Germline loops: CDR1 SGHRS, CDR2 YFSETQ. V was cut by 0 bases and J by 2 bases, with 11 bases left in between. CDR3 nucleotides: TGCGCCAGCAGCTTGGCCAGTCAGGACAACTATGGCTACACCTTC. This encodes CASSLASQDNYGYTF.

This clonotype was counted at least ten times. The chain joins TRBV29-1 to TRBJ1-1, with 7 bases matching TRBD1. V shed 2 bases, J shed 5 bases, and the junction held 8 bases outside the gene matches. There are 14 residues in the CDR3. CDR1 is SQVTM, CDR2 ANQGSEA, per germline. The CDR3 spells CSVEHLTGRTEAFF. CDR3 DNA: TGCAGCGTTGAACACCTGACAGGGCGGACTGAAGCTTTCTTT.

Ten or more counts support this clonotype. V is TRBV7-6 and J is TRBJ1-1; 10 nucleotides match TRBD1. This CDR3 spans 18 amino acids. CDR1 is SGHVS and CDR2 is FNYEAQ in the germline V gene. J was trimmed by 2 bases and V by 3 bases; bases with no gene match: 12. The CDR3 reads CASSFGGRQGALNTEAFF. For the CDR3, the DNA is TGTGCCAGCAGCTTTGGGGGTAGACAGGGGGCCCTAAACACTGAAGCTTTCTTT.

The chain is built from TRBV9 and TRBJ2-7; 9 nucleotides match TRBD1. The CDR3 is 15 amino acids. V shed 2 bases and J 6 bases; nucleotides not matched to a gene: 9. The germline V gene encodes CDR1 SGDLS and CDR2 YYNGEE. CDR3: CASSVTGTGLLEQYF. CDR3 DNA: TGTGCCAGCAGCGTTACCGGGACAGGGCTCCTCGAGCAGTACTTC.

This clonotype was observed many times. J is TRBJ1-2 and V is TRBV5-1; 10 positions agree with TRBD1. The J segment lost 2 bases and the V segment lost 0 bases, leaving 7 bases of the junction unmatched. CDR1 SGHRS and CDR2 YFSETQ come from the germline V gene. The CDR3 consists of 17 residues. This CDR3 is CASSLDPDRGRNYGYTF. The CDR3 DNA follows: TGCGCCAGCAGCTTGGATCCCGACAGGGGGCGAAACTATGGCTACACCTTC. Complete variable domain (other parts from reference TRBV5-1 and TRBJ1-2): KAGVTQTPRYLIKTRGQQVTLSCSPISGHRSVSWYQQTPGQGLQFLFEYFSETQRNKGNFPGRFSGRQFSNSRSEMNVSTLELGDSALYLCASSLDPDRGRNYGYTFGSGTRLTVV.

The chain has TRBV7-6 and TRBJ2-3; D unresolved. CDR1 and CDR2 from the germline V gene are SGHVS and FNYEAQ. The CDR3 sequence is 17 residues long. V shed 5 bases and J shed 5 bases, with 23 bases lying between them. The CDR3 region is CASSPSPRTASRDTQYF. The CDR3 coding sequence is TGTGCCAGCAGCCCCAGCCCCCGGACCGCTTCGAGAGATACGCAGTATTTT.

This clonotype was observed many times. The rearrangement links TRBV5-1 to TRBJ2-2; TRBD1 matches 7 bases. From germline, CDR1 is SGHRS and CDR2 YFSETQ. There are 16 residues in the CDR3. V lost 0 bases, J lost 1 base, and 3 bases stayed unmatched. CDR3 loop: CASSLDRTGNTGELFF. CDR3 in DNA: TGCGCCAGCAGCTTGGATAGGACAGGGAACACCGGGGAGCTGTTTTTT.

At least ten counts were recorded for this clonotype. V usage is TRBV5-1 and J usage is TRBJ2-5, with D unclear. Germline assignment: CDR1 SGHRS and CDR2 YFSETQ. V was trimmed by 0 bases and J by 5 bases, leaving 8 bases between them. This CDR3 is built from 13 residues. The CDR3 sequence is CASSLGGGETQYF. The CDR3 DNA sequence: TGCGCCAGCAGCTTGGGTGGTGGCGAGACCCAGTACTTC.

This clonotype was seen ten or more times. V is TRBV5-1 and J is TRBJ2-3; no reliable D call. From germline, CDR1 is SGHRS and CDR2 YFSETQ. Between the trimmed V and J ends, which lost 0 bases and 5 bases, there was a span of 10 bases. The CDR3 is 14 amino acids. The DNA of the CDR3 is TGCGCCAGCAGCTTGGCACTCGCAGAAGATACGCAGTATTTT. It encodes CASSLALAEDTQYF.

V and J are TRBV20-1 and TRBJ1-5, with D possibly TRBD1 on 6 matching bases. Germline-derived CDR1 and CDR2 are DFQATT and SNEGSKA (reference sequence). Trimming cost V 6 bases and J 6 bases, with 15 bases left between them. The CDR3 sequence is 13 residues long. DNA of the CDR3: TGCAGTGCCGTGAGGGGGGGCGGTCAGCCCCAGCATTTT. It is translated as CSAVRGGGQPQHF.

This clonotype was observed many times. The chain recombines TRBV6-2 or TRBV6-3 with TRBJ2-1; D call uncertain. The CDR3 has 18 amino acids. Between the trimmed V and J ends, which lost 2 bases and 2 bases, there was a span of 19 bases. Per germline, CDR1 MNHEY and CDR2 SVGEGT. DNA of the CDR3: TGTGCCAGCAGTTACCTGAGCCTCCCTAGGGCCGCCTACAATGAGCAGTTCTTC. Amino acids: CASSYLSLPRAAYNEQFF.

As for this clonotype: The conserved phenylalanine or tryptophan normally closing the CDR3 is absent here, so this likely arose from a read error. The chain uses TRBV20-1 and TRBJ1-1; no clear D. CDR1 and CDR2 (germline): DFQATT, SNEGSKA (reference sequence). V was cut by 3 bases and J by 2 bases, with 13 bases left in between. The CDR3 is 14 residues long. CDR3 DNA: TGCAGTGCTAGTTACGAGGGCTCAAACACTGAAGCTTTCGTT. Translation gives CSASYEGSNTEAFV.